These 14 T cell receptor beta chains came from one sample sequenced in a study of shared clonotypes between healthy human individuals (dated by TCRdb to about 2020). Library creation used the immunoSEQ multiplex PCR assay. This is the immuneACCESS table as TCRdb keeps it, with only in-frame sequences that have V and J called. A part of the clones is gone; compared with another copy, unresolved V genes explain less than half, and the rest is unexplained. For this sample the table gives some 2.1 million clones, of which 95% were detected only once. The top ten hold 0.13% of the sample. The specimen sequenced was naive CD4+ T cells sorted from blood. Taken with the paper, the label for cell subset or site translates to: CD45RA+ positively selected. The source is a man between 18 and 29 years old in good health.

This chain uses TRBV19 with TRBJ1-1; D not certain. This CDR3 has 12 residues. Looked up from germline, CDR1 is LNHDA and CDR2 is SQIVND (reference sequence). Trimming removed 5 bases at V and 2 bases at J, with 6 bases between. CDR3 in DNA: TGTGCCAGTAGTGTTAGTAACACTGAAGCTTTCTTT. This translates into CASSVSNTEAFF.

The rearrangement links TRBV9 to TRBJ1-1, with D perhaps TRBD1 (5 bases). Trimming removed 0 bases at V and 6 bases at J, with 12 bases between. CDR3 size: 14 residues. Per germline, CDR1 SGDLS and CDR2 YYNGEE. The CDR3 sequence is CASSVGGVRAEAFF. The CDR3 region has the DNA TGTGCCAGCAGCGTAGGAGGGGTCAGGGCTGAAGCTTTCTTT.

This chain uses TRBV30 with TRBJ1-2; perhaps TRBD1 as D (5 bases). The CDR3 covers 14 residues. CDR1 is GTSNPN and CDR2 is SVGIG in the germline V gene (reference sequence). The V and J ends lost 1 base and 6 bases respectively, with 15 bases between them. The CDR3 DNA reads TGTGCCTGGAGTGACCGGGGCGGAATAAATGGCTACACCTTC. It is translated as CAWSDRGGINGYTF.

The gene calls are TRBV4-1 and TRBJ1-2, with TRBD1 matching 11 bases. Germline V lookup: CDR1 MGHRA, CDR2 YSYEKL. CDR3 size: 14 residues. The V gene end was trimmed by 1 base and the J gene end by 10 bases; junction bases not matched to a gene: 5. CDR3: CASSQVGQGAIYTF. In DNA, the CDR3 is TGCGCCAGCAGCCAAGTAGGACAGGGGGCCATCTACACCTTC.

In nucleotides, the CDR3 is TGCGCCAGCGGGGGCAGGGACCACAATGAGCAGTTCTTC. This translates into CASGGRDHNEQFF. V usage is TRBV5-1 and J usage is TRBJ2-1, with D possibly matching TRBD1 (6 bases). Trimming shortened V by 7 bases and J by 5 bases, and 13 bases separated the two germline ends. The CDR3 is 13 residues long. Germline V gene sequence: CDR1 SGHRS, CDR2 YFSETQ.

This clone was picked up one time. The CDR3 DNA reads as TGTGCCAGCAGTGATGTGGGGAATGAAAAACTGTTTTTT. This translates into CASSDVGNEKLFF. V gene TRBV2 combines with J gene TRBJ1-4; no clear D gene. The V gene lost 3 bases and the J gene lost 5 bases, with 7 bases spanning the gap. Germline V gives CDR1 SNHLY, CDR2 FYNNEI. The CDR3 extends over 13 amino acids.

The V and J genes are TRBV2 and TRBJ2-3; D is possibly TRBD2 (5 bases). The CDR3 consists of 12 residues. The germline gives CDR1 SNHLY, CDR2 FYNNEI. V lost 6 bases, J lost 11 bases, and 15 bases lay in between. CDR3 sequence reads: CASSYTSIVQYF. The DNA of the CDR3 is TGTGCCAGCAGCTATACTAGTATAGTGCAGTATTTT.

The genes are TRBV6-1 and TRBJ2-3; 9 bases map to TRBD2. The CDR3 contains 14 residues. CDR1 is MNHNS, CDR2 SASEGT, per germline. After removal of 1 base from V and 10 bases from J, the junction contained 6 bases not matched to a gene. The CDR3 region is CASSEDPSGASQYF. CDR3 nucleotides: TGTGCCAGCAGTGAAGATCCTAGCGGGGCTTCGCAGTATTTT.

This chain uses TRBV12-5 with TRBJ1-4; D unresolved. CDR3 size: 13 residues. The germline CDR1 and CDR2 sequences are LGHNT and FRNRAP. Trimming removed 7 bases at V and 3 bases at J, with 9 bases between. The CDR3 sequence: CASVPSPNEKLFF. CDR3 coding DNA: TGTGCTAGTGTTCCTTCGCCTAATGAAAAACTGTTTTTT.

The V gene is TRBV6-1, the J gene TRBJ2-2; D is ambiguous. V was shortened by 4 bases and J by 6 bases, with 3 bases between the two germline ends. Germline V gene lookup returns CDR1 MNHNS and CDR2 SASEGT. This CDR3 spans 11 amino acids. CDR3 sequence (DNA): TGTGCCAGCAGTGGGGCCGGGGAGCTGTTTTTT. Translating gives CASSGAGELFF.

The chain couples TRBV20-1 to TRBJ2-3, with a weak D call TRBD2 (5 bases). The CDR3 extends over 11 amino acids. V was clipped by 6 bases and J by 5 bases, with 9 bases between them. In germline, CDR1 is DFQATT, CDR2 SNEGSKA (reference sequence). In DNA form, the CDR3 reads TGCAGTGCCGACGGGGAAGATACGCAGTATTTT. This encodes CSADGEDTQYF.

This chain connects TRBV19 to TRBJ1-5, with D maybe TRBD1 (5 bases). Trimming removed 3 bases from V and 11 bases from J, with 14 bases in between. This CDR3 has 13 residues. Looked up from germline, CDR1 is LNHDA and CDR2 is SQIVND (reference sequence). The chain's CDR3 is CASSMSWGVAQHF. Here the CDR3 DNA reads TGTGCCAGTAGTATGTCGTGGGGGGTTGCCCAGCATTTT. The full variable domain, with the rest looked up from reference TRBV19 and TRBJ1-5, is DGGITQSPKYLFRKEGQNVTLSCEQNLNHDAMYWYRQDPGQGLRLIYYSQIVNDFQKGDIAEGYSVSREKKESFPLTVTSAQKNPTAFYLCASSMSWGVAQHFGDGTRLSIL.

Remarks on this clone: Other nucleotide sequences in the sample specify the same CDR3. The CDR3 DNA sequence: TGTGCCAGCTCACCCGGACTAGCGGGAGCCGGGGAGCTGTTTTTT. It encodes CASSPGLAGAGELFF. The V call is TRBV18, the J call TRBJ2-2, with TRBD2 matching over 13 bases. Germline loops: CDR1 KGHSH, CDR2 LQKENI. V trimming: 3 bases; J trimming: 6 bases; junction bases outside the gene matches: 1. The CDR3 is 15 amino acids.

CDR3 DNA: TGTGCCAGCAGCCCGGACAGTTCTATGGGCTACACCTTC. It encodes CASSPDSSMGYTF. The chain couples TRBV2 to TRBJ1-2; possibly TRBD1 for D (6 bases). This CDR3 contains 13 residues. Deletions cut 6 bases from V and 8 bases from J, with 16 bases between. Germline CDR1 reads SNHLY; CDR2 reads FYNNEI.